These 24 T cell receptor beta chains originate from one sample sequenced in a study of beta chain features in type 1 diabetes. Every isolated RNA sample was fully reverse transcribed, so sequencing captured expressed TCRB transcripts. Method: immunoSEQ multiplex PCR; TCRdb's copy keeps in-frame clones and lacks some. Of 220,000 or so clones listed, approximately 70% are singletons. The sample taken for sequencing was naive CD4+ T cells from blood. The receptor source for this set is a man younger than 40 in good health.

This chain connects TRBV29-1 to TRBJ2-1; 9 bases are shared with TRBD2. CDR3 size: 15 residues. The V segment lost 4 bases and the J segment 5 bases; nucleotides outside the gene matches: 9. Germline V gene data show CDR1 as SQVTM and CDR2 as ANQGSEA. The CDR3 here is CSVGRRLAANNEQFF. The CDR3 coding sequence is TGCAGCGTTGGGAGGAGACTAGCGGCCAACAATGAGCAGTTCTTC.

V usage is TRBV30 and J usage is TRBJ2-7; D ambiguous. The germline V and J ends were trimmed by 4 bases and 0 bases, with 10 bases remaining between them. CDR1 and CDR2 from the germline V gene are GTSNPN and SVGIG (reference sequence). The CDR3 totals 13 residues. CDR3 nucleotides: TGTGCCTGGAAGTACACAAACTCCTACGAGCAGTACTTC. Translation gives CAWKYTNSYEQYF. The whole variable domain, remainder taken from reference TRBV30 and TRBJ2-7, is SQTIHQWPATLVQPVGSPLSLECTVEGTSNPNLYWYRQAAGRGLQLLFYSVGIGQISSEVPQNLSASRPQDRQFILSSKKLLLSDSGFYLCAWKYTNSYEQYFGPGTRLTVT.

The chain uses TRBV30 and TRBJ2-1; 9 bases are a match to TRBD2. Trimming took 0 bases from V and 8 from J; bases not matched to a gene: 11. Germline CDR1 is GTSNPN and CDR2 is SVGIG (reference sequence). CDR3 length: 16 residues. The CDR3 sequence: CAWSVTRTSETYEQFF. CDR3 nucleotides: TGTGCCTGGAGTGTTACTAGGACTAGCGAAACGTATGAGCAGTTCTTC.

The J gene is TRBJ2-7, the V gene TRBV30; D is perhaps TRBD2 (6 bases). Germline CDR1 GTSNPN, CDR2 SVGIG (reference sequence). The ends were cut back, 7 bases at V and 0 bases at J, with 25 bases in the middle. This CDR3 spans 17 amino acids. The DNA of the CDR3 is TGTGCCTACGATAGCGGATACGCTTTCACAATCTCCTACGAGCAGTACTTC. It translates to CAYDSGYAFTISYEQYF.

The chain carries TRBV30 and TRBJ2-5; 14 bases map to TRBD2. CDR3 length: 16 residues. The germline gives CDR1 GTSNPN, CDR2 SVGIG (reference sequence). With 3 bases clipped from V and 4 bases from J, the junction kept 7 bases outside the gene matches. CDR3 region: CAWSPSGTSGGETQYF. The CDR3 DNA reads TGTGCCTGGAGCCCATCCGGGACTAGCGGGGGAGAGACCCAGTACTTC.

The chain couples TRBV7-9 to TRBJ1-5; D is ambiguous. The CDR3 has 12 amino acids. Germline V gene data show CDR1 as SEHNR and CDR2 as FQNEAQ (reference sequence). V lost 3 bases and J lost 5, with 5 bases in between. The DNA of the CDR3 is TGTGCCAGCAGCTTGGGAGATCAGCCCCAGCATTTT. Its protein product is CASSLGDQPQHF.

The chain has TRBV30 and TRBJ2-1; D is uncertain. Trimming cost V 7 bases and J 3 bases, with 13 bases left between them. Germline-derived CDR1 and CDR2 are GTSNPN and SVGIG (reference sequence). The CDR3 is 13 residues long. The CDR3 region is CASTLRRYNEQFF. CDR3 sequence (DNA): TGTGCCTCCACCCTGCGACGCTACAATGAGCAGTTCTTC.

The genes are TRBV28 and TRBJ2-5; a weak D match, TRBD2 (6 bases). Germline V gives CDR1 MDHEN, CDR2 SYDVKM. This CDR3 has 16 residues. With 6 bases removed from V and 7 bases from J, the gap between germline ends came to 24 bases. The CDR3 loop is CASSRGLTAAEGTQYF. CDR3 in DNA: TGTGCCAGCAGCCGCGGTCTGACCGCCGCGGAGGGGACCCAGTACTTC.

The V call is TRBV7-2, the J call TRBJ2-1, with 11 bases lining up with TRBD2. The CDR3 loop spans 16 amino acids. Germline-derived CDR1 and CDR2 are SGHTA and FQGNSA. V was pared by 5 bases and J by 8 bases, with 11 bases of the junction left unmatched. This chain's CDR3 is CASSGVVAGGPHEQFF. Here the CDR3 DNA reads TGTGCCAGCAGCGGAGTTGTAGCGGGGGGGCCCCATGAGCAGTTCTTC.

In DNA form, the CDR3 reads TGTGCCTGGTCCGCCGACAGGCAGCATCAGCCCCAGCATTTT. Protein: CAWSADRQHQPQHF. The V call is TRBV30, the J call TRBJ1-5; D possibly corresponds to TRBD1 (6 bases). The CDR3 contains 14 residues. V dropped 5 bases and J dropped 5 bases, with 16 bases sitting between them. Looked up from germline, CDR1 is GTSNPN and CDR2 is SVGIG (reference sequence).

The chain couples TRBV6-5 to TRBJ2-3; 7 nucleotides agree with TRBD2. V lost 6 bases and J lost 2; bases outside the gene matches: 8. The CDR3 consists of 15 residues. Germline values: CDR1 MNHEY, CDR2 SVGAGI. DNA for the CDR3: TGTGCCAGCAGGCCCCGGGCGGGAGCCACAGATACGCAGTATTTT. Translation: CASRPRAGATDTQYF.

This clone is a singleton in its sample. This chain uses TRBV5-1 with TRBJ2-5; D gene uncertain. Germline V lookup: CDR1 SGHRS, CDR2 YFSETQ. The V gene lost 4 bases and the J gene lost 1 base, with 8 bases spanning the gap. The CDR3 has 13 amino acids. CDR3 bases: TGCGCCAGCAGCCCAGGCGTCCAAGAGACCCAGTACTTC. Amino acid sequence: CASSPGVQETQYF.

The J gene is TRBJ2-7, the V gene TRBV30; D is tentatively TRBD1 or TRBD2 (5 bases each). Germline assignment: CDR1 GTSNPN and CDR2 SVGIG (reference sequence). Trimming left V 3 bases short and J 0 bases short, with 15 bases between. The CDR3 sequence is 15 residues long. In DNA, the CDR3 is TGTGCCTGGAGGACACCGGGACCTTCCTCCTACGAGCAGTACTTC. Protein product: CAWRTPGPSSYEQYF.

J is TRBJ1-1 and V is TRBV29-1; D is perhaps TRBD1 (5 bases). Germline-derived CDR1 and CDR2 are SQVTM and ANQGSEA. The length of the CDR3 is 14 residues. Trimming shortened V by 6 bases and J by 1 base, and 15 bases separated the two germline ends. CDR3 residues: CSVGALFWNTEAFF. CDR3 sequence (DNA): TGCAGCGTAGGGGCCCTATTCTGGAACACTGAAGCTTTCTTT. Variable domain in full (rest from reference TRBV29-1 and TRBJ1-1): SAVISQKPSRDICQRGTSLTIQCQVDSQVTMMFWYRQQPGQSLTLIATANQGSEATYESGFVIDKFPISRPNLTFSTLTVSNMSPEDSSIYLCSVGALFWNTEAFFGQGTRLTVV.

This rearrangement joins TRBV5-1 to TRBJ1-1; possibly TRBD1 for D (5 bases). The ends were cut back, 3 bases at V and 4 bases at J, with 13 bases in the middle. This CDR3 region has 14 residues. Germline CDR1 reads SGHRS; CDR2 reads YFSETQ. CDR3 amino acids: CASSSGPGGTEAFF. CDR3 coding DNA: TGCGCCAGCAGCTCGGGACCGGGCGGCACTGAAGCTTTCTTT. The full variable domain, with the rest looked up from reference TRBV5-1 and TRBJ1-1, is KAGVTQTPRYLIKTRGQQVTLSCSPISGHRSVSWYQQTPGQGLQFLFEYFSETQRNKGNFPGRFSGRQFSNSRSEMNVSTLELGDSALYLCASSSGPGGTEAFFGQGTRLTVV.

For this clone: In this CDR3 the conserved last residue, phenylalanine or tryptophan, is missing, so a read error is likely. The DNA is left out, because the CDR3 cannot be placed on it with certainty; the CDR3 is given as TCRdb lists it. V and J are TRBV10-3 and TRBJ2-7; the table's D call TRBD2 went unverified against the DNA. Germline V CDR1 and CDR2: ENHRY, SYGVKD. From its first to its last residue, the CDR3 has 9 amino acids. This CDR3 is CAISNGTSL.

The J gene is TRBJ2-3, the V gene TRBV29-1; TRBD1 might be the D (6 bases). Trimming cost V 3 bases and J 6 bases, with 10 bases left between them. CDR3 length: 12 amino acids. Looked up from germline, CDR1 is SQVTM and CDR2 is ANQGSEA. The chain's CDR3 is CSVDTGWDTQYF. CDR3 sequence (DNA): TGCAGCGTTGACACAGGGTGGGATACGCAGTATTTT.

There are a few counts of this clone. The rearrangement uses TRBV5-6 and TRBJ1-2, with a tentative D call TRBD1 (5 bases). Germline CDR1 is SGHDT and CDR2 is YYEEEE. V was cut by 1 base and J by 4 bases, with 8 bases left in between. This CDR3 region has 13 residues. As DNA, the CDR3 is TGTGCCAGCAGCTTGCAGGGAAGCTATGGCTACACCTTC. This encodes CASSLQGSYGYTF.

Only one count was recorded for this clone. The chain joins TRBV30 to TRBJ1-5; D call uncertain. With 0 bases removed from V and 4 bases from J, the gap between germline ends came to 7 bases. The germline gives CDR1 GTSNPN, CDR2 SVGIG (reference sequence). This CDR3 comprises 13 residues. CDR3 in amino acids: CAWSVQINQPQHF. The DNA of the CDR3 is TGTGCCTGGAGTGTACAGATAAATCAGCCCCAGCATTTT.

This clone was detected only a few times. This CDR3 is CAWSVGEKGYTF. CDR3 sequence (DNA): TGTGCCTGGAGTGTGGGAGAAAAGGGCTACACCTTC. The chain couples TRBV30 to TRBJ1-2; D remains unclear. CDR1 is GTSNPN, CDR2 SVGIG, per germline (reference sequence). The CDR3 is 12 amino acids. Between the trimmed V and J ends, which lost 0 bases and 8 bases, there was a span of 10 bases.

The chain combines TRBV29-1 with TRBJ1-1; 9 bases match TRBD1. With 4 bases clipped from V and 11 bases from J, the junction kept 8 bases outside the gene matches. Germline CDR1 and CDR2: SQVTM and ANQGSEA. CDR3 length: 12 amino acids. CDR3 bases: TGCAGCGTTGGGGACAGGGCGGTCGGGGCTTTCTTT. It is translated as CSVGDRAVGAFF.

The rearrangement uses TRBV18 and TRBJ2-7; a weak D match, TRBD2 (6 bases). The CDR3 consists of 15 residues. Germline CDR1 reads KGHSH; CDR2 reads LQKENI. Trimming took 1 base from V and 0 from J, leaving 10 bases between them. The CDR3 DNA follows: TGTGCCAGCTCACCACTGGCGGGAAGCTCCTACGAGCAGTACTTC. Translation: CASSPLAGSSYEQYF. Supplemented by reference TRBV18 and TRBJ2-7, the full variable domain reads NAGVMQNPRHLVRRRGQEARLRCSPMKGHSHVYWYRQLPEEGLKFMVYLQKENIIDESGMPKERFSAEFPKEGPSILRIQQVVRGDSAAYFCASSPLAGSSYEQYFGPGTRLTVT.

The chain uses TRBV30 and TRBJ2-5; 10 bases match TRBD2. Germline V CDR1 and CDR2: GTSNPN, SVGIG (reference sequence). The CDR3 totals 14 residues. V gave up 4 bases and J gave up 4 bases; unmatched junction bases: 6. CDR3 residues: CAWTSGGAGETQYF. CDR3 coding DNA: TGTGCCTGGACCAGCGGGGGGGCAGGAGAGACCCAGTACTTC. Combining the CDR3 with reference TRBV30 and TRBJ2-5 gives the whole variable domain SQTIHQWPATLVQPVGSPLSLECTVEGTSNPNLYWYRQAAGRGLQLLFYSVGIGQISSEVPQNLSASRPQDRQFILSSKKLLLSDSGFYLCAWTSGGAGETQYFGPGTRLLVL.

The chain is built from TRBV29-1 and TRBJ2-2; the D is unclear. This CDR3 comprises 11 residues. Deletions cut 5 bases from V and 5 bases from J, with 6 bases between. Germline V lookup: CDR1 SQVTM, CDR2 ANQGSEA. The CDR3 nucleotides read TGCAGCGTTCTTGGGACCGGGGAGCTGTTTTTT. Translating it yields CSVLGTGELFF.